This T cell receptor beta chain emerged from a study of blood T cell repertoires in COVID-19. About the study: The United States, Italy and Spain were the sources of the acute and convalescent COVID-19 samples. PBMCs, B-cell-depleted T cells, or T cells were the source of the cDNA or gDNA that made up the material.

This CDR3 is built from 14 residues. Germline CDR1 is MDHEN and CDR2 is SYDVKM. Trimming took off 6 bases at V and 5 bases at J, with 16 bases between the two ends. As originally analysed: Reference gene primer amplification yielded estimated nucleated cell counts. TCRdb's table, derived via immunoSEQ multiplex PCR, lists solely in-frame clones and lacks some. V, J and clone size reflect that table, while D and trimming were determined from the DNA. The sample contains around 84,000 clones, about 73% of which appear only once. This sequence originates from a man in his fifties with active or convalescent COVID-19. The chain combines TRBV28 with TRBJ2-5; weak D call: TRBD2 (6 bases). Sequenced sample: peripheral blood. CDR3 bases: TGTGCCAGCAGCCCTCCGGGACTCGGGGAGACCCAGTACTTC. Its translation is CASSPPGLGETQYF.